This T cell receptor (beta chain) is from a study of blood T cell repertoires in COVID-19 (dated by TCRdb to the early 2020s). Regarding the study in general: Samples from collaborators originated in the United States, Italy and Spain and spanned both the acute and convalescent phases of COVID-19. The material from the prospective study consisted of cDNA or gDNA derived from T cells, B-cell-depleted T cells, or PBMCs. The samples were drawn from two sources: the first 160 participants of the ongoing ImmuneRACE study, and 1,254 subjects contributed by 6 global collaborators. A de-identified subject ID, COVID-19 status, age in years and sex were almost always included in the sample metadata. Where HLA class I and class II types were available, the types were taken from metadata supplied by the sample provider, not from assay-based typing. The repertoires were released in a freely available public database intended as a resource for research on the immune response to SARS-CoV-2. Subjects who had been exposed to COVID-19, were actively infected with it, or had recovered from it provided the deeply sampled blood TCRbeta repertoires that made up the dataset. Study-wide conclusions, independent of this receptor: Clinical and demographic metadata were provided uncurated, with the amount varying by source and participant.

Worth noting for this clone: This clone's antigen is unknown. Per-base qualities were not stored, and no clone one base away is much larger.

Participants in the prospective study were enrolled through a virtual design, were aged roughly 18 to 100 years, and lived in 24 United States geographic areas. In the prospective study, cohorts were assigned on the basis of participant-reported clinical history obtained from a screening survey and a study questionnaire. Each participant in the prospective study had whole blood, serum and a nasopharyngeal or oropharyngeal swab collected by mobile phlebotomists. Participants in the prospective study had the option to provide additional blood draws and questionnaires over a 2-month period. Blood samples from the prospective study were shipped frozen or at room temperature prior to DNA extraction. Taken from the germline V gene, the CDR1 and CDR2 loops are MRHNA and SNTAGT. From the cysteine through the phenylalanine, the CDR3 covers 21 amino acids. Kept here is only the CDR3 DNA, which spans 63 bases and is read in frame from base 1. Deletion took 2 bases off V and 0 bases off J, with a span of 26 bases between the germline ends.

The immunoSEQ Assay, a bias-controlled multiplex PCR, was used to amplify TCRbeta CDR3 regions from genomic DNA. In the paper's pipeline: Nucleated cell counts per sample were estimated from amplification of reference gene primers within the assay. To quantify the absolute abundance of each unique TCRbeta CDR3 rearrangement, sequence reads were collapsed and filtered. Productive Simpson clonality was computed per sample as the square root of Simpson's diversity index over productive rearrangements. Entries here come from immuneACCESS through TCRdb and include only in-frame sequences with V and J called. Some clones fail to appear in such tables; in the studies checked, an unresolved V gene covers under half of the shortfall, and the cause of the remainder is unknown. The V and J calls and clone size come from that table; D and trimming were worked out from the DNA. In all, the sample holds around 250,000 clones, and 85% to 90% of those were seen once. In total, the top ten clones hold roughly 3.9% of the sample.

This sequence uses TRBV6-4 and TRBJ1-3; D gene: possibly TRBD1, on 6 matching bases. The sequencing input was PBMCs or T cells enriched from blood (not recorded which). This TCR came from a young woman with acute COVID-19. The CDR3 in this case is CASSDRGIFPMRACSGNTIYF. The nucleotides read TGTGCCAGCAGTGACAGGGGGATTTTTCCTATGCGGGCATGCTCTGGAAACACCATATATTTT.